This T cell receptor beta chain originates from a study of control samples from healthy donors and cancer patients. In germline, CDR1 is MNHEY, CDR2 SMNVEV (reference sequence). The CDR3 has 13 residues. Trimming stripped 5 bases from V and 4 bases from J, with 8 bases between. Sequencing used immunoSEQ multiplex PCR; TCRdb keeps in-frame clones, though not all of them. The table has tens of thousands of clones, 75% to 95% seen once. This TCR came from a woman in her thirties or forties with head and neck cancer. This chain joins TRBV27 and TRBJ1-4; D may be TRBD1 (5 bases). The material sequenced was PBMCs. Here the CDR3 DNA reads TGTGCCAGCAGTAGGGACCGTAATGAAAAACTGTTTTTT. The encoded protein is CASSRDRNEKLFF.